The 5 T cell receptor beta chains below were found in one sample sequenced in a study of T cell repertoires in cytomegalovirus infection. One entry per CDR3 protein results from TCRdb running MiXCR on the reads. The sample yields a few hundred thousand distinct CDR3 sequences, around 40% seen once. These receptors' antigens are unknown. The sequencing here drew on cultured PBMCs, taken from culture after CMV antigen stimulation. The receptors derive from a human donor in good health (CMV status not recorded). Some clones in this sample may be carry-over from other donors' samples.

This clonotype turned up a few times. The genes are TRBV7-2 and TRBJ2-5; perhaps TRBD1 as D (6 bases). The V end lost 3 bases, the J end lost 2 bases, and 10 bases lay between the germline ends. Germline V gene sequence: CDR1 SGHTA, CDR2 FQGNSA. This CDR3 comprises 14 residues. The CDR3 DNA reads TGTGCCAGCAGCTTGGGCGGACAGCAAGAGACCCAGTACTTC. This gives the protein CASSLGGQQETQYF.

In regard to this clonotype: One junction end does not reproduce the germline sequence, and a read error may be involved. The chain carries TRBV5-3 and TRBJ1-2; D not certain. TRBV5-3 is an ORF; its function is uncertain. There are 20 residues in the CDR3. Written as DNA, the CDR3 is TGTGCCAGCAGCTTCTCGGCTGGAGCGTCCTTCCGCGTCAACGACTATGGCTACACCTTC. It yields the protein CASSFSAGASFRVNDYGYTF.

The chain joins TRBV19 to TRBJ2-7; D possibly matches TRBD1 or TRBD2 (5 bases each). The CDR3 sequence is 15 residues long. Germline-derived CDR1 and CDR2 are LNHDA and SQIVND (reference sequence). V lost 3 bases and J lost 2, with 14 bases in between. The CDR3, as DNA: TGTGCCAGTAGTATCCAGGACACCGGGACCTACGAGCAGTACTTC. Amino acids: CASSIQDTGTYEQYF.

The J gene is TRBJ1-2, the V gene TRBV19, with 7 bases identical to TRBD1. This CDR3 region has 13 residues. Per the germline V gene, CDR1 is LNHDA and CDR2 is SQIVND (reference sequence). V shed 6 bases, J shed 8 bases, and the junction held 9 bases outside the gene matches. The CDR3, as DNA: TGTGCCAGTAGCGATCTGGGACAGCCGGGCTACACCTTC. As protein: CASSDLGQPGYTF. Full variable domain (remainder filled in from reference TRBV19 and TRBJ1-2): DGGITQSPKYLFRKEGQNVTLSCEQNLNHDAMYWYRQDPGQGLRLIYYSQIVNDFQKGDIAEGYSVSREKKESFPLTVTSAQKNPTAFYLCASSDLGQPGYTFGSGTRLTVV.

The rearrangement joins TRBV7-4 to TRBJ2-7; no clear D. The germline V and J ends were trimmed by 6 bases and 3 bases, with 9 bases remaining between them. The CDR3 extends over 12 amino acids. The germline CDR1 and CDR2 sequences are SGHVT and SQSDAQ. The CDR3 is CASSTQDYEQYF. The CDR3 bases are TGTGCCAGCAGTACACAAGACTACGAGCAGTACTTC.